The clone carrying this TCR beta chain came up many times. Its specificity is unknown. These data come from a study of response to subunit inactivated influenza vaccine. V lost 5 bases, J lost 0 bases, and 11 bases lay in between. Germline V gives CDR1 SEHNR, CDR2 FQNEAQ (reference sequence). This CDR3 comprises 15 residues. Each CDR3 protein gets one entry after TCRdb re-called the RT-PCR reads with MiXCR. Found here are approximately 530,000 distinct CDR3 sequences, 7.6% of them singletons; the top ten hold about an eighth. Study results and limitations: Authors suggested few new T cells are recruited by each seasonal influenza vaccination.

The material was PBMCs from blood, obtained roughly 24 months after vaccination. The TCR comes from a man aged 50 to 69 who received an inactivated influenza vaccine. V is TRBV7-9 and J is TRBJ1-5; D not certain. CDR3 DNA sequence: TGTGCCAGCAGCCCTGGTGCAAATAGCAATCAGCCCCAGCATTTT. Encoded protein: CASSPGANSNQPQHF.